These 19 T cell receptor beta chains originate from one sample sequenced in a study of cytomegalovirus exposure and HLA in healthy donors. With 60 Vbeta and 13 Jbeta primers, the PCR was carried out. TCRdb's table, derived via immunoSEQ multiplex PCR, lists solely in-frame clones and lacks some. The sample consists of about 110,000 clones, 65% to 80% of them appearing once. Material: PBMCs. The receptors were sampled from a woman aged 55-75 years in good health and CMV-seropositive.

CDR3 sequence: CASSPRTTYNEQFF. The CDR3 region has the DNA TGTGCCAGCTCACCACGGACTACCTACAATGAGCAGTTCTTC. V usage is TRBV18 and J usage is TRBJ2-1; weak D call: TRBD2 (6 bases). CDR1 is KGHSH, CDR2 LQKENI, per germline. Trimming shortened V by 1 base and J by 2 bases, and 6 bases separated the two germline ends. The CDR3 runs 14 residues. Complete variable domain (other parts from reference TRBV18 and TRBJ2-1): NAGVMQNPRHLVRRRGQEARLRCSPMKGHSHVYWYRQLPEEGLKFMVYLQKENIIDESGMPKERFSAEFPKEGPSILRIQQVVRGDSAAYFCASSPRTTYNEQFFGPGTRLTVL.

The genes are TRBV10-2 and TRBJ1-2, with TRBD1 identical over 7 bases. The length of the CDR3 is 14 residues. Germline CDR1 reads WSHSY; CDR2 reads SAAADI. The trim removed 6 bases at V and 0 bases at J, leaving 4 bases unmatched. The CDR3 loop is CASRGQLTNYGYTF. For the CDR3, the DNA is TGCGCCAGCAGGGGACAGTTGACTAACTATGGCTACACCTTC.

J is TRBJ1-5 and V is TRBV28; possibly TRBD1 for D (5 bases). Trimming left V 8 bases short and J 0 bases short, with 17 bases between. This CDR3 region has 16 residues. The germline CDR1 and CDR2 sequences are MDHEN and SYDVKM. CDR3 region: CASLRRVEYSNQPQHF. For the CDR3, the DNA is TGTGCCAGCTTGCGCAGGGTGGAATATAGCAATCAGCCCCAGCATTTT.

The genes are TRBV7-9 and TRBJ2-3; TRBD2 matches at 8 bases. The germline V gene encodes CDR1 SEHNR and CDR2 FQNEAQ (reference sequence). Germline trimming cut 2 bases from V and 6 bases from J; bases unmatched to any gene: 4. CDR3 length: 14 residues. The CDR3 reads CASSLTGGEDTQYF. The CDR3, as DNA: TGTGCCAGCAGCTTAACGGGGGGGGAGGATACGCAGTATTTT.

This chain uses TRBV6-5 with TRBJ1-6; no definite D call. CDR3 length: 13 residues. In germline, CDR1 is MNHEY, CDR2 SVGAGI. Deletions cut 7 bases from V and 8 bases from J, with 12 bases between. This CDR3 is CASMLDGHSPLHF. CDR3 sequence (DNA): TGTGCCAGCATGTTGGATGGGCATTCACCCCTCCACTTT.

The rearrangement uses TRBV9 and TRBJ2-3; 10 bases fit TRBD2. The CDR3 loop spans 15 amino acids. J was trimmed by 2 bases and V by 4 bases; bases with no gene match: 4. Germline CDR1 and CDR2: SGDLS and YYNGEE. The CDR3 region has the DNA TGTGCCAGCAGCTATAGCGGGAGGACCACAGATACGCAGTATTTT. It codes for CASSYSGRTTDTQYF.

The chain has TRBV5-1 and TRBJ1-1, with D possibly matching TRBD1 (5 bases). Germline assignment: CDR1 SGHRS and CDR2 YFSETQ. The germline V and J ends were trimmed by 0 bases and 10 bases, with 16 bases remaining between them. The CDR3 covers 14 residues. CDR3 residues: CASSLGGDFAPAFF. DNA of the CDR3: TGCGCCAGCAGCTTGGGGGGCGATTTCGCTCCAGCTTTCTTT.

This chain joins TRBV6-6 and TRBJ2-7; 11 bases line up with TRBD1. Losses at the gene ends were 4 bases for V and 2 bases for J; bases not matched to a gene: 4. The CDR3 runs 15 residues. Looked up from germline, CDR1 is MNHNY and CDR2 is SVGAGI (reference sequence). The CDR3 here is CASSFGTGGTYEQYF. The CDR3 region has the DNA TGTGCCAGCAGTTTTGGGACAGGGGGTACCTACGAGCAGTACTTC.

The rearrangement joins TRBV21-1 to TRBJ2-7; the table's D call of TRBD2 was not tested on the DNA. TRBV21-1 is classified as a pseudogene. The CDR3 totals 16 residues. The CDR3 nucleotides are TGTGCCAGCAGCAAAGCGCTTCTAGAAAAAAAATACGAGCAGTACTTC. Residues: CASSKALLEKKYEQYF.

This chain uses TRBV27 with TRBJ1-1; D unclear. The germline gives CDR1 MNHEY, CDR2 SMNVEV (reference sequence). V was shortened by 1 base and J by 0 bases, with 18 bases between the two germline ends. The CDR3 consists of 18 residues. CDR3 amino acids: CASSLYPPDTLMNTEAFF. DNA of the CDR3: TGTGCCAGCAGTTTATATCCCCCTGACACCCTTATGAACACTGAAGCTTTCTTT.

The CDR3 DNA follows: TGTGCCAGCCAAATCACGGGCCCCCCGGGGGTTATTGAAGCTTTCTTT. The encoded protein is CASQITGPPGVIEAFF. The chain employs TRBV25-1 and TRBJ1-1; D may be TRBD1 (5 bases). The CDR3 has 16 amino acids. The germline V gene encodes CDR1 MGHDK and CDR2 SYGVNS. V dropped 8 bases and J dropped 7 bases, with 26 bases sitting between them.

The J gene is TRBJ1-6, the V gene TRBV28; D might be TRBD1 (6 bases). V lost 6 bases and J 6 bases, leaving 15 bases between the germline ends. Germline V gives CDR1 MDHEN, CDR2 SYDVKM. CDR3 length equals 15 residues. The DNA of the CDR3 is TGTGCCAGCAGAACAGGGATGCCTGGTAATTCACCCCTCCACTTT. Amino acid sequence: CASRTGMPGNSPLHF.

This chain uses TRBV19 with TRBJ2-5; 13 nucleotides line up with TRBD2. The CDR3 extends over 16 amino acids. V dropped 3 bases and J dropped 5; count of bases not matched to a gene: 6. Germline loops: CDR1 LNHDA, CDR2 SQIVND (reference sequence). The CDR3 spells CASSIGLAGVRETQYF. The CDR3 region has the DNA TGTGCCAGTAGTATTGGACTAGCGGGAGTGAGGGAGACCCAGTACTTC.

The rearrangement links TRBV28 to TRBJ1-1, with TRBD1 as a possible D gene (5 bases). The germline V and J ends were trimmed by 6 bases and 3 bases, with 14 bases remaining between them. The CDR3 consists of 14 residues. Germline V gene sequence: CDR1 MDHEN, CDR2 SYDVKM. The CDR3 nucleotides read TGTGCCAGCAGCGCTTGGGGCAGGGACACTGAAGCTTTCTTT. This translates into CASSAWGRDTEAFF.

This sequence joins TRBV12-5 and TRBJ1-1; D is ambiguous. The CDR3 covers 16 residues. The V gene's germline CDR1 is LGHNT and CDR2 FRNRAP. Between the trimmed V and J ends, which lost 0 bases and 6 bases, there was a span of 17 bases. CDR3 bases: TGTGCTAGTGGTTTGGTACTGGAGTCCTCCCTACCTGAAGCTTTCTTT. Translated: CASGLVLESSLPEAFF.

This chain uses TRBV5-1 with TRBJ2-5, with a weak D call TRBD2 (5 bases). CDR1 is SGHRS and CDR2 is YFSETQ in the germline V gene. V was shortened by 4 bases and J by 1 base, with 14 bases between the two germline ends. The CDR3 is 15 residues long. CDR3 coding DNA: TGCGCCAGCAGCGTAATACCGGGATCCCAAGAGACCCAGTACTTC. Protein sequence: CASSVIPGSQETQYF.

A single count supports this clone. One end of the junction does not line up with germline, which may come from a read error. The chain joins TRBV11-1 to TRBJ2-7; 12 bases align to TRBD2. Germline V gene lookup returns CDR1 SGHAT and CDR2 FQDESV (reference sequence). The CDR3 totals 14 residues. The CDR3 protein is CASSLAGGRSEQYF. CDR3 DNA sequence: TGTGCCAGCAGCCTAGCGGGAGGGCGGAGCGAGCAGTACTTC.

CDR3 in amino acids: CASTGGITDTQYF. Written as DNA, the CDR3 is TGTGCCAGCACAGGGGGGATCACAGATACGCAGTATTTT. This chain connects TRBV6-1 to TRBJ2-3; D might be TRBD1 (7 bases). The germline V gene encodes CDR1 MNHNS and CDR2 SASEGT. This CDR3 comprises 13 residues. Trimming cost V 7 bases and J 2 bases, with 10 bases left between them.

The CDR3 DNA is TGTGCCAGCAGTTTTAGCATGACCTATGGCTACACCTTC. It encodes CASSFSMTYGYTF. The chain recombines TRBV27 with TRBJ1-2; D gene uncertain. CDR1 is MNHEY and CDR2 is SMNVEV in the germline V gene (reference sequence). Deletions cut 3 bases from V and 4 bases from J, with 9 bases between. The length of the CDR3 is 13 residues.